Only one count was recorded for the clone carrying this T cell receptor (beta chain). Its antigen is not identified. Healthy Caucasian individuals from Russia aged roughly 6 to 90 were enrolled as donors. Primers used in a second PCR of roughly 6 to 11 cycles were a sample-barcoded 5' primer and a J-beta primer mix. TCRdb reanalysed the 5' RACE reads using MiXCR and keeps one entry per CDR3 protein. The table records about 1 million distinct CDR3 sequences, under 55% of them present only once. This sample stems from a study of blood T cells in healthy people across ages. Study background: Capture via template switching afforded approximately one barcoded beta molecule per two T cells.

Trimming took 5 bases from V and 8 from J; bases not matched to a gene: 15. The CDR3 runs to 16 residues. Germline CDR1 reads SGHTA; CDR2 reads FQGNSA. Study-wide findings and caveats: While age rose, TCR beta diversity per million T cells dropped in a roughly linear way.

The TCR comes from a woman aged 55-69 years in good health. The rearrangement uses TRBV7-2 and TRBJ2-5, with TRBD1 identical over 9 bases. Material: blood. The CDR3, as DNA: TGTGCCAGCAGCACCAGCACGGGACAGGGTTATGGCACCCAGTACTTC. It codes for CASSTSTGQGYGTQYF.